This TCR beta chain stems from a study of preoperative IRX-2 immunotherapy in early breast cancer. Treatment meaning: preoperative locoregional IRX-2 cytokine immunotherapy. Preoperative locoregional IRX-2 cytokine immunotherapy was tested in the phase Ib source study. Clones were read by immunoSEQ multiplex PCR, and TCRdb kept only the in-frame ones, dropping some. The sample contains about 29,000 clones, 90% of which appear only once. V lost 7 bases to trimming and J lost 8 bases, with 20 bases between them. This CDR3 has 15 residues. Germline CDR1 MNHEY, CDR2 SVGAGI. This clonotype originated in a human donor with breast cancer. The specimen was obtained from a patient treated with IRX-2 immunotherapy. This chain joins TRBV6-5 and TRBJ2-2; the D gene is possibly TRBD2 (6 bases). The CDR3 DNA sequence: TGTGCCAGCAAGGAGCCCAGCGGGCTCCATGGGGAGCTGTTTTTT. Translated, it gives CASKEPSGLHGELFF.